This is a list of T cell receptor beta chains from one sample in a study of control samples from healthy donors and cancer patients. The protocol was immunoSEQ multiplex PCR, while the TCRdb copy is restricted to in-frame clones and leaves out a portion. The sample records around 120,000 clones, over 85% being singletons. The sequenced material came from blood. All receptors derive from a man aged 25-40 years in good health. Each CDR3 is given with its conserved first and last residue. A D gene is named only where the DNA matches it firmly. Clone size appears in some rows only: once, few, many, or a class for an expanded clone.

TRBJ1-2	NA	TRBV27	NA	TGTGCCAGCAGTTTATCGGCCGGAAACTATGGCTACACCTTC	CASSLSAGNYGYTF
TRBJ2-3	NA	TRBV19	once	TGTGCCAGTAGTATAGGCAGGTTCACAGATACGCAGTATTTT	CASSIGRFTDTQYF
TRBJ2-5	NA	TRBV5-1	NA	TGCGCCAGCAGCTTGGCTATCGGGTCCATCCCAGAGACCCAGTACTTC	CASSLAIGSIPETQYF
TRBJ1-2	NA	TRBV28	NA	TGTGCCAGCAGAGCTACGGGGGCTCCCTATGGCTACACCTTC	CASRATGAPYGYTF
TRBJ1-5	TRBD1	TRBV28	NA	TGTGCCAGCACCAGCGGGGCAGGGGGACGGCAGCCCCAGCATTTT	CASTSGAGGRQPQHF
TRBJ1-2	NA	TRBV27	NA	TGTGCCAGCAGTCAAACACGATCCTATGGCTACACCTTC	CASSQTRSYGYTF
TRBJ1-2	NA	TRBV6-6	NA	TGTGCCAGTCGGGGGGGGTCGGACTATGGCTACACCTTC	CASRGGSDYGYTF
TRBJ1-2	NA	TRBV18	NA	TGTGCCAGCTCACCACGTAAACCGTGGGATGGCTACACCTTC	CASSPRKPWDGYTF
TRBJ2-7	TRBD1	TRBV29-1	NA	TGCAGCGTCCGTGGACAGGGCTCCGAGCAGTACTTC	CSVRGQGSEQYF
TRBJ1-1	NA	TRBV11-3	NA	TGTGCCAGCAGCCAAGCAGGGGTTCTCACTGAAGCTTTCTTT	CASSQAGVLTEAFF
TRBJ2-7	NA	TRBV7-9	NA	TGTGCCAGCAGTGCGGTCTCAGGTTTAGCGGCCTACGAGCAGTACTTC	CASSAVSGLAAYEQYF
TRBJ2-4	TRBD1	TRBV19	NA	TGTGCCAGTAGTATCGGGACAGGTCTCGTGAACAAAAACATTCAGTACTTC	CASSIGTGLVNKNIQYF
TRBJ1-1	NA	TRBV4-3	NA	TGCGCCAGCAGCCAAGGTGTGGCAGGGAAAATTCTTGAAGCTTTCTTT	CASSQGVAGKILEAFF
TRBJ1-5	NA	TRBV19	NA	TGTGCCAGTAGTTTGCAGGGCCTACAGCCCCAGCATTTT	CASSLQGLQPQHF
TRBJ1-5	NA	TRBV30	NA	TGTGCCTGGAGTGGACAGACGTTTGGCAATCAGCCCCAGCATTTT	CAWSGQTFGNQPQHF
TRBJ1-4	TRBD1	TRBV6-4	once	TGTGCCAGCAGAAGGGGGCCCAATGAAAAACTGTTTTTT	CASRRGPNEKLFF
TRBJ2-1	TRBD2	TRBV7-2	once	TGTGCCAGCAGCCTGGGACTAGGCTTGCATGAGCAGTTCTTC	CASSLGLGLHEQFF
TRBJ2-5	NA	TRBV6-1	NA	TGTGCCAGCAGAGAAGGAGCCCCAGAGACCCAGTACTTC	CASREGAPETQYF
TRBJ1-4	NA	TRBV5-4	NA	TGTGCCAGCGGGAGGGGCCCCAATGAAAAACTGTTTTTT	CASGRGPNEKLFF
TRBJ2-1	TRBD1	TRBV4-3	NA	TGCGCCAGCAGCCAAAACCTGGGGACAGCCTACAATGAGCAGTTCTTC	CASSQNLGTAYNEQFF
TRBJ1-2	NA	TRBV6-2/TRBV6-3	once	TGTGCCAGCAGTTACATTGACAACTATGGCTACACCTTC	CASSYIDNYGYTF
TRBJ2-1	NA	TRBV6-5	NA	TGTGCCATATCAGTTTACAATGAGCAGTTCTTC	CAISVYNEQFF
TRBJ1-1	NA	TRBV7-8	NA	TGTGCCAGCAGCTCAATACAGGGAGATGAGAAAGCTTTCTTT	CASSSIQGDEKAFF
TRBJ2-7	NA	TRBV7-2	NA	TGTGCCAGCAGCTTAGTTACAGGATTTTACGAGCAGTACTTC	CASSLVTGFYEQYF
TRBJ1-4	TRBD1	TRBV14	NA	TGTGCCAGCAGCCAAGATTGGGGACAGTCCCGCTGGAATGAAAAACTGTTTTTT	CASSQDWGQSRWNEKLFF
TRBJ2-1	NA	TRBV25-1	once	TGTGCCAGCAGTGAATACACGGCGAGCTCCTACAATGAGCAGTTCTTC	CASSEYTASSYNEQFF
TRBJ1-2	NA	TRBV27	NA	TGTGCCAGCAGTTTAGGCAGCTCCTATGGCTACACCTTC	CASSLGSSYGYTF
TRBJ2-6	NA	TRBV6-2/TRBV6-3	NA	TGTGCCAGCAGTTACGGTGGGGCCAACGTCCTGACTTTC	CASSYGGANVLTF
TRBJ2-1	NA	TRBV27	NA	TGTGCCAGCAGAAAGAGCTCCTACAATGAGCAGTTCTTC	CASRKSSYNEQFF
TRBJ2-3	NA	TRBV24-1	NA	TGTGCCACCAGTGATCCCCCAGGGTTCAGCACAGATACGCAGTATTTT	CATSDPPGFSTDTQYF
TRBJ1-1	TRBD1	TRBV11-2	NA	TGTGCCAGCAGCTTTGGGTTGGGACAGGGAAACACTGAAGCTTTCTTT	CASSFGLGQGNTEAFF
TRBJ1-3	NA	TRBV25-1	NA	TGTGCCAGCAGTGAATCGGCTGGAAACACCATATATTTT	CASSESAGNTIYF
TRBJ2-7	NA	TRBV5-1	once	TGCGCCAGCAGCTCCGATAAACTAATACAGGGAAGCGAGCAGTACTTC	CASSSDKLIQGSEQYF
TRBJ1-6	NA	TRBV7-8	NA	TGTGCCAGCAGACTGCCGGAGGCAACTAGCTCCTATAATTCACCCCTCCACTTT	CASRLPEATSSYNSPLHF
TRBJ2-3	NA	TRBV6-2/TRBV6-3	NA	TGTGCCAGCAGTTATGGCGGGGTGGAAGATACGCAGTATTTT	CASSYGGVEDTQYF
TRBJ2-7	NA	TRBV7-2	NA	TGTGCCAGCAGCTTAGGGACTGGCTACGAGCAGTACTTC	CASSLGTGYEQYF
TRBJ1-5	TRBD1	TRBV9	NA	TGTGCCAGCAGCAGGTCGGGAGGGGGCGGTCAGCCCCAGCATTTT	CASSRSGGGGQPQHF
TRBJ1-1	TRBD1	TRBV11-3	NA	TGTGCCAGCAGCGCGGGACAGGGGAGGGGCACTGAAGCTTTCTTT	CASSAGQGRGTEAFF
TRBJ1-1	NA	TRBV10-3	NA	TGTGCCATCAGTGATGGCGGGGTGAACACTGAAGCTTTCTTT	CAISDGGVNTEAFF
TRBJ1-1	NA	TRBV4-1	NA	TGCGCCAGCAGCCAAGATATGGGGGGAAGGAACACTGAAGCTTTCTTT	CASSQDMGGRNTEAFF
TRBJ2-5	NA	TRBV11-2	NA	TGTGCCAGCAGCCTACAACTCAACTGGGAGACCCAGTACTTC	CASSLQLNWETQYF
TRBJ2-2	NA	TRBV7-6	NA	TGTGCCAGCAGCTTACCACCCCCGGGGGTTACCGGGGAGCTGTTTTTT	CASSLPPPGVTGELFF
TRBJ2-1	NA	TRBV9	few	TGTGCCAGCAGCCAAACAGGAGCGGGCCGCTCCTACAATGAGCAGTTCTTC	CASSQTGAGRSYNEQFF
TRBJ2-3	NA	TRBV5-6	NA	TGTGCCAGCAGCCCCAAGGGCCGGGGTCTTCGAACAGATACGCAGTATTTT	CASSPKGRGLRTDTQYF
TRBJ2-1	NA	TRBV6-2/TRBV6-3	NA	TGTGCCAGCAGTTACGTGGCTGCGGGCATGGGTAGTGAGCAGTTCTTC	CASSYVAAGMGSEQFF
TRBJ2-6	NA	TRBV7-7	NA	TGTGCTAGCAGCTTATCACCTTTCTCTGGGGCCAACGTCCTGACTTTC	CASSLSPFSGANVLTF
TRBJ2-5	TRBD1	TRBV2	NA	TGTGCCAGCAGTGAAGGGACAGGGTTAGGAGAGACCCAGTACTTC	CASSEGTGLGETQYF
TRBJ1-5	NA	TRBV27	NA	TGTGCCAGCAGTTACCAGGCAAATCAGCCCCAGCATTTT	CASSYQANQPQHF
TRBJ2-2	TRBD2	TRBV6-5	NA	TGTGCCGGACGGGGGGACACCGGGGAGCTGTTTTTT	CAGRGDTGELFF
TRBJ2-2	TRBD1	TRBV19	NA	TGTGCCAGTAGGCGAGAGACAGGGGGCATGGCCACCGGGGAGCTGTTTTTT	CASRRETGGMATGELFF
TRBJ2-5	NA	TRBV5-4	NA	TGTGCCAGCAGTCAACTAATGGGTGAGACCCAGTACTTC	CASSQLMGETQYF